The rows below give T cell receptor beta chains drawn from one sample of a study of blood T cell repertoires in COVID-19. Sequencing was performed with immunoSEQ multiplex PCR; in TCRdb, only in-frame clones are kept and a portion is missing. Of over 95,000 clones listed, over 70% are singletons. Source material: peripheral blood. The receptors were sampled from a man aged 50-60 years with acute or convalescent COVID-19. The CDR3 runs from the conserved cysteine through the conserved F or W. Fields, in order: V gene, D gene, clone size, J gene, CDR3 DNA, CDR3 protein. D genes are given only for firm matches. A clone size is listed for some rows: how often the clone was seen (once, few, many), or a class if it is expanded.

TRBV20-1	TRBD2	-	TRBJ2-3	TGCAGTGCTAGTCCTAGCGGGGGGACAGATACGCAGTATTTT	CSASPSGGTDTQYF
TRBV19	TRBD2	-	TRBJ2-1	TGTGCCAGTAGCGGGGCGGGGGGCCGTAAAGAGCAGTTCTTC	CASSGAGGRKEQFF
TRBV28	-	-	TRBJ1-2	TGTGCCAGCAGTCCCTCGTATGGCTACACCTTC	CASSPSYGYTF
TRBV3-1/TRBV3-2	-	-	TRBJ2-3	TGTGCCAGCAGCCAACTAGCTACGGGAGATACGCAGTATTTT	CASSQLATGDTQYF
TRBV5-1	TRBD1	-	TRBJ2-3	TGCGCCAGCGGTGTCCTGGGACAGGACCCCACAGATACGCAGTATTTT	CASGVLGQDPTDTQYF
TRBV11-2	TRBD2	-	TRBJ2-5	TGTGCCAGCAGCTTAAGGGGGAGCGGGGGAATGTACCAAGAGACCCAGTACTTC	CASSLRGSGGMYQETQYF
TRBV11-2	TRBD2	-	TRBJ2-1	TGTGCCAGCAGCCCGTTGACTAGCAACGATGAGCAGTTCTTC	CASSPLTSNDEQFF
TRBV10-2	-	-	TRBJ1-2	TGCGCCAGCAGTGAGCAGAACTATGGCTACACCTTC	CASSEQNYGYTF
TRBV20-1	-	-	TRBJ1-2	TGCAGTGCTAGTACGGGGAACGACTATGGCTACACCTTC	CSASTGNDYGYTF
TRBV5-1	TRBD2	-	TRBJ2-1	TGCGCCAGCAGCTTGGTGGTGGTAGCGGGGGGGAATGAGCAGTTCTTC	CASSLVVVAGGNEQFF
TRBV7-3	TRBD1	-	TRBJ1-1	TGTGCCAGCAGCTCCGGGACAGGGGTCCAAACTGAAGCTTTCTTT	CASSSGTGVQTEAFF
TRBV19	TRBD1	few	TRBJ1-5	TGTGCCAGTAGTATAGGGTCAGGGGGGTTTAACGTCCAGCATTTT	CASSIGSGGFNVQHF
TRBV27	TRBD2	-	TRBJ2-1	TGTGCCAGCGGAATAGCGGGGGGGACATACAATGAGCAGTTCTTC	CASGIAGGTYNEQFF
TRBV28	TRBD1	few	TRBJ2-7	TGTGCCAGCAGTTTCACCTTGGGACAGGGGGGCGGCGAGCAGTACTTC	CASSFTLGQGGGEQYF
TRBV12-3/TRBV12-4	-	once	TRBJ1-5	TGTGCCAGCAGGACGGGTAATCAGCCCCAGCATTTT	CASRTGNQPQHF
TRBV9	TRBD1	-	TRBJ1-2	TGTGCCAGCAGCGTCGGGACAGTCTTGGGTGGCTACACCTTC	CASSVGTVLGGYTF
TRBV5-6	-	many	TRBJ2-1	TGTGCCAGCTGTACAGAAAATGAGCAGTTCTTC	CASCTENEQFF
TRBV5-1	TRBD1	-	TRBJ1-1	TGCGCCAGCAGCTCCCTCGGGACAGGGGGTACTGAAGCTTTCTTT	CASSSLGTGGTEAFF
TRBV5-1	-	-	TRBJ1-1	TGCGCCAGCAGCTTGGACGGGGGGAACACTGAAGCTTTCTTT	CASSLDGGNTEAFF
TRBV5-1	TRBD1	few	TRBJ2-7	TGCGCCAGCAGCTTTCAGGGGGCTCCTATGAACGAGCAGTACTTC	CASSFQGAPMNEQYF
TRBV3-1/TRBV3-2	-	-	TRBJ2-1	TGTGCCAGCAGCCAAGATTCGGAGGGCGTGAACAATGAGCAGTTCTTC	CASSQDSEGVNNEQFF
TRBV10-3	-	few	TRBJ2-1	TGTGCCATCAGTAACTCGGGACACTACAATGAGCAGTTCTTC	CAISNSGHYNEQFF
TRBV5-4	TRBD1	-	TRBJ2-3	TGTGCCAGCAGCCAGAGGGGGCTCCTCACAGATACGCAGTATTTT	CASSQRGLLTDTQYF
TRBV4-1	TRBD1	-	TRBJ1-2	TGCGCCAGCAGCCAAGGACAGGGGACCAACTATGGCTACACCTTC	CASSQGQGTNYGYTF
TRBV5-1	TRBD1	-	TRBJ1-1	TGCGCCAGCAGCTATGGACAGGGGCAAAGGGACACTGAAGCTTTCTTT	CASSYGQGQRDTEAFF
TRBV9	TRBD1	-	TRBJ2-2	TGTGCCAGCAGCCCATGGGACAGGGGGACCGGGGAGCTGTTTTTT	CASSPWDRGTGELFF
TRBV19	-	once	TRBJ2-6	TGTGCCAGTGCCCTCTCGGGAGGGGCCAACGTCCTGACTTTC	CASALSGGANVLTF
TRBV5-6	TRBD1	-	TRBJ2-7	TGTGCCAGCAGCTTGGTGGGACAGGGGGCCTACGAGCAGTACTTC	CASSLVGQGAYEQYF
TRBV3-1/TRBV3-2	-	-	TRBJ2-3	TGTGCCAGCACCGCCGGACTTATCACAGATACGCAGTATTTT	CASTAGLITDTQYF
TRBV5-1	TRBD1	few	TRBJ1-3	TGCGCCAGCAGCTCGACAGGGGGCAGCTCTGGAAACACCATATATTTT	CASSSTGGSSGNTIYF
TRBV7-8	TRBD1	-	TRBJ1-6	TGTGCCAGCAGCTACGGACAGGGGGCAAATTCACCCCTCCACTTT	CASSYGQGANSPLHF
TRBV2	TRBD1	-	TRBJ1-5	TGTGCCAGCAGAGACAGGGGGCTCAGCAATCAGCCCCAGCATTTT	CASRDRGLSNQPQHF
TRBV6-1	-	-	TRBJ1-1	TGTGCCAGCAGTGAAAGGAGGAAGAACACTGAAGCTTTCTTT	CASSERRKNTEAFF
TRBV19	-	-	TRBJ1-2	TGTGCCAGTAGTATAGCCTCAGGGCGTGGCTACACCTTC	CASSIASGRGYTF
TRBV5-1	TRBD1	-	TRBJ1-1	TGCGCCAGCAGCTTACTACCAGACAGGGGCACTGAAGCTTTCTTT	CASSLLPDRGTEAFF
TRBV28	-	-	TRBJ1-5	TGTGCCAGCAGCCCACAGGGAGGCAATCAGCCCCAGCATTTT	CASSPQGGNQPQHF
TRBV25-1	TRBD1	-	TRBJ2-2	TGTGCCACCACTCCGGACAGGGGGCGGTCCGGGGAGCTGTTTTTT	CATTPDRGRSGELFF
TRBV5-5	-	once	TRBJ1-1	TGTGCCAGCAGCTTGGCGGGTCTACAGGGAACCACTGAAGCTTTCTTT	CASSLAGLQGTTEAFF
TRBV2	-	-	TRBJ1-1	TGTGCCAGCAGTGCCCCCGGCGGGGGGAACACTGAAGCTTTCTTT	CASSAPGGGNTEAFF
TRBV9	-	-	TRBJ2-1	TGTGCCAGCAGCGTAGTTACAGGGACCTACAATGAGCAGTTCTTC	CASSVVTGTYNEQFF
TRBV30	-	-	TRBJ2-1	TGTGCCTGGAGTTGGAGTCTCGAGAAAAACAATGAGCAGTTCTTC	CAWSWSLEKNNEQFF
TRBV19	-	-	TRBJ1-2	TGTGCCAGTAGTATAGGCGTCAGGGGATCCGGCTACACCTTC	CASSIGVRGSGYTF
TRBV5-1	TRBD1	-	TRBJ1-4	TGCGCCAGCAGCTGGGGACAGGGGGATGAAAAACTGTTTTTT	CASSWGQGDEKLFF
TRBV2	TRBD2	-	TRBJ2-1	TGTGCCAGCAGTGAAACGGCTAGCGGGTCCTACAATGAGCAGTTCTTC	CASSETASGSYNEQFF
TRBV4-2	TRBD2	few	TRBJ2-5	TGTGCCAGCAGCCAAGGCAAGGGCGGGGGAGGGGACCAAGAGACCCAGTACTTC	CASSQGKGGGGDQETQYF
TRBV18	TRBD2	once	TRBJ2-3	TGTGCCAGCTCAGGCGGACTAGCGGGGGGGCGTACGCAGTATTTT	CASSGGLAGGRTQYF
TRBV28	-	-	TRBJ1-1	TGTGCCAGCAGATCCGGGACACCGAACACTGAAGCTTTCTTT	CASRSGTPNTEAFF
TRBV28	-	once	TRBJ1-6	TGTGCCAGCAGTTTAGGAGATTCCAATAATTCACCCCTCCACTTT	CASSLGDSNNSPLHF
TRBV28	TRBD1	-	TRBJ1-2	TGTGCCAGCAGACTAACAGGGGGTGGCTACACCTTC	CASRLTGGGYTF